These 2 T cell receptor beta chains originate from one sample sequenced in a study of neurological immune-mediated disorders. The time point denotes: longitudinal time-point 3. One entry per CDR3 protein results from TCRdb running MiXCR on the 5' RACE reads. The sample records about 99,000 distinct CDR3 sequences, roughly 10% being singletons. Sequencing input: PBMCs. All receptors come from a female donor with HTLV-1-associated myelopathy (HAM/TSP).

This clonotype was seen at least ten times. V gene TRBV10-3 combines with J gene TRBJ2-7; 7 nucleotides line up with TRBD1. This CDR3 has 13 amino acids. The V and J ends lost 6 bases and 2 bases, in that order; junction bases with no gene match: 4. Looked up from germline, CDR1 is ENHRY and CDR2 is SYGVKD. For the CDR3, the DNA is TGTGCCATCAGGGACAGGTCAGCCTACGAGCAGTACTTC. Encoded protein: CAIRDRSAYEQYF.

The table lists this clonotype with many counts. V and J are TRBV3-1 and TRBJ1-2; D not resolved. CDR3 length: 12 residues. Germline CDR1 reads LGHDT; CDR2 reads YNNKEL (reference sequence). V was clipped by 4 bases and J by 4 bases, with 7 bases between them. CDR3 nucleotides: TGTGCCAGCAGCCCCGGCGGCTATGGCTACACCTTC. This gives the protein CASSPGGYGYTF.